What follows are 10 T cell receptor beta chains derived from one specimen sequenced in a study of patients and donors after allogeneic stem cell transplantation. TCRdb redid the calling of the RT-PCR reads with MiXCR, one entry per CDR3 protein. Among under 95,000 distinct CDR3 sequences listed, 4% to 5% were seen once. Sequences were obtained from blood, either unsorted or a sorted T cell fraction (not recorded which). All receptors derive from a human donor who was either an allogeneic HSCT recipient or a stem cell or donor lymphocyte infusion donor (not recorded which). It is not recorded whose cells these are; they may come from a transplant donor.

This clonotype was observed at least ten times. The genes are TRBV5-1 and TRBJ2-7, with TRBD1 matching over 9 bases. The V and J ends lost 5 bases and 2 bases, in that order; junction bases with no gene match: 5. Germline V gene lookup returns CDR1 SGHRS and CDR2 YFSETQ. The CDR3 has 14 amino acids. The CDR3 DNA reads as TGCGCCAGCAGACCCGACAGGGGGACCTACGAGCAGTACTTC. Translating gives CASRPDRGTYEQYF.

In this sample, this clonotype turned up a few times. This sequence joins TRBV19 and TRBJ1-2; D unresolved. Germline-derived CDR1 and CDR2 are LNHDA and SQIVND (reference sequence). The ends were cut back, 10 bases at V and 1 base at J, with 19 bases in the middle. The CDR3 contains 15 residues. In DNA form, the CDR3 reads TGTGCCACTCAAGCCGCCCCGGGATATAACTATGGCTACACCTTC. This sequence encodes CATQAAPGYNYGYTF.

This clonotype was seen at least ten times. The chain combines TRBV18 with TRBJ1-6; D possibly corresponds to TRBD1 (5 bases). The V gene's germline CDR1 is KGHSH and CDR2 LQKENI. Trimming removed 3 bases at V and 9 bases at J, with 15 bases between. The CDR3 covers 15 residues. In DNA, the CDR3 is TGTGCCAGCTCACCCTGGGACGGGTCAGTTTCACCCCTCCACTTT. Amino acids: CASSPWDGSVSPLHF. The full variable domain, with the rest looked up from reference TRBV18 and TRBJ1-6, is NAGVMQNPRHLVRRRGQEARLRCSPMKGHSHVYWYRQLPEEGLKFMVYLQKENIIDESGMPKERFSAEFPKEGPSILRIQQVVRGDSAAYFCASSPWDGSVSPLHFGNGTRLTVT.

This clonotype was counted a few times. In DNA, the CDR3 is TGTGCCAGCAGCTTAGTTTCGTTTTACAGGGGGAGAGGTGGCTACACCTTC. This translates into CASSLVSFYRGRGGYTF. V usage is TRBV7-8 and J usage is TRBJ1-2; 8 nucleotides line up with TRBD1. The ends lost 1 base at V and 7 bases at J; junction bases unmatched: 14. CDR3 length: 17 amino acids. Germline V gene data show CDR1 as SGHVS and CDR2 as FQNEAQ.

This clonotype was counted once. The V and J genes are TRBV19 and TRBJ2-3; TRBD2 matches 16 bases. This CDR3 contains 17 residues. The ends lost 6 bases at V and 4 bases at J; junction bases unmatched: 7. In germline, CDR1 is LNHDA, CDR2 SQIVND (reference sequence). The CDR3 is CASSGTSGGASADTQYF. As DNA, the CDR3 is TGTGCCAGTAGCGGGACTAGCGGGGGGGCCTCCGCAGATACGCAGTATTTT.

This clonotype was picked up many times. The rearrangement joins TRBV7-3 to TRBJ2-1; weak D call: TRBD2 (5 bases). The V end was cut by 2 bases, the J end by 8 bases, with 13 bases between. The germline CDR1 and CDR2 sequences are SGHTA and FQGTGA. This CDR3 region has 14 residues. CDR3 protein: CASSLLLEADEQFF. CDR3 in DNA: TGTGCCAGCAGCTTACTCCTGGAGGCAGATGAGCAGTTCTTC.

This clonotype was seen many times. The rearrangement links TRBV7-9 to TRBJ1-5; a weak D match, TRBD1 (5 bases). Germline CDR1 reads SEHNR; CDR2 reads FQNEAQ (reference sequence). The CDR3 contains 14 residues. Trimming cost V 3 bases and J 5 bases, with 11 bases left between them. The CDR3 DNA sequence: TGTGCCAGCAGCTTGGGGACGGGACATCAGCCCCAGCATTTT. Translated, it gives CASSLGTGHQPQHF. Based on the CDR3 plus reference TRBV7-9 and TRBJ1-5, the full variable domain is DTGVSQNPRHKITKRGQNVTFRCDPISEHNRLYWYRQTLGQGPEFLTYFQNEAQLEKSRLLSDRFSAERPKGSFSTLEIQRTEQGDSAMYLCASSLGTGHQPQHFGDGTRLSIL.

This clonotype appeared many times. This chain uses TRBV10-3 with TRBJ1-5; TRBD1 might be the D (6 bases). The CDR3 sequence is 13 residues long. In germline, CDR1 is ENHRY, CDR2 SYGVKD. The V end was cut by 7 bases, the J end by 6 bases, with 13 bases between. The CDR3 region is CAITGGQGQPQHF. CDR3 DNA: TGTGCCATCACCGGGGGGCAGGGTCAGCCCCAGCATTTT.

There are many counts of this clonotype. The chain carries TRBV20-1 and TRBJ2-3; D is possibly TRBD2 (6 bases). The CDR3 length is 16 residues. Between the trimmed V and J ends, which lost 2 bases and 6 bases, there was a span of 21 bases. CDR1 and CDR2 from the germline V gene are DFQATT and SNEGSKA (reference sequence). The CDR3 here is CSARLVASELRDTQYF. The CDR3 DNA reads TGCAGTGCTAGACTCGTGGCTAGCGAATTACGGGATACGCAGTATTTT.

The sample holds many counts of this clonotype. CDR3: CASSLTDRVNEKLFF. CDR3 DNA sequence: TGTGCCAGCAGTCTCACGGACAGGGTCAATGAAAAACTGTTTTTT. V is TRBV28 and J is TRBJ1-4; 8 nucleotides align to TRBD1. Germline-derived CDR1 and CDR2 are MDHEN and SYDVKM. The CDR3 totals 15 residues. The V and J ends lost 5 bases and 5 bases, in that order; junction bases with no gene match: 7. The whole variable domain, remainder taken from reference TRBV28 and TRBJ1-4, is DVKVTQSSRYLVKRTGEKVFLECVQDMDHENMFWYRQDPGLGLRLIYFSYDVKMKEKGDIPEGYSVSREKKERFSLILESASTNQTSMYLCASSLTDRVNEKLFFGSGTQLSVL.